This T cell receptor beta chain was sequenced during a study of blood T cell repertoires in COVID-19. Overall study: Specimens from acute and convalescent COVID-19 originated in the United States, Italy and Spain.

Method: immunoSEQ multiplex PCR; TCRdb's copy keeps in-frame clones and lacks some. Of some 180,000 clones listed, approximately 86% are singletons. Germline loops: CDR1 SGHNT, CDR2 YYREEE (reference sequence). The CDR3 has 17 amino acids. With V trimmed by 3 bases and J by 0 bases, 10 bases remained unmatched. The chain links TRBV5-4 to TRBJ2-3, with 7 bases lining up with TRBD2. The sequencing sample was made of PBMCs or T cells enriched from blood (not recorded which). The TCR comes from a woman aged 40 to 50 in a cohort exposed to, infected with or recovered from COVID-19 (not recorded which). The CDR3 DNA follows: TGTGCCAGCAGCTGGGGAAGGAGCGGGGCTAGCACAGATACGCAGTATTTT. This encodes CASSWGRSGASTDTQYF. Full variable domain (missing parts from reference TRBV5-4 and TRBJ2-3): ETGVTQSPTHLIKTRGQQVTLRCSSQSGHNTVSWYQQALGQGPQFIFQYYREEENGRGNFPPRFSGLQFPNYSSELNVNALELDDSALYLCASSWGRSGASTDTQYFGPGTRLTVL.